The 5 T cell receptor beta chains below all came from one sample that was sequenced in a study of persistence of HIV-infected CD4 T cells. An overlapping HIV-1 Gag peptide pool stimulated these cells at 0.75 to 1 ug/peptide/mL. CD40L-negative CD69-negative CD45RO-high memory CD4+ T cells were sorted as populations depleted of antigen-responding cells. These TCRs' antigens remain unknown. This was the immunoSEQ version 4 assay in survey mode. This table comes from immunoSEQ multiplex PCR, and its TCRdb copy is limited to in-frame clones, with some not included. The sample has roughly 35,000 clones; more than 75% are singletons. The specimen was cultured CD4+ T cells from PBMCs, collected from a patient who received antiretroviral therapy. These TCRs come from an adult with HIV. The donor label of this sample is uncertain.

This clone was counted once. This chain uses TRBV19 with TRBJ1-2; D ambiguous. Germline assignment: CDR1 LNHDA and CDR2 SQIVND (reference sequence). This CDR3 is 16 amino acids long. V lost 1 base and J lost 2, with 14 bases in between. DNA for the CDR3: TGTGCCAGTAGTATAGCTACCAGAGACCCAAACTATGGCTACACCTTC. Residues: CASSIATRDPNYGYTF. Using reference TRBV19 and TRBJ1-2 for the parts outside the CDR3, the full variable domain is DGGITQSPKYLFRKEGQNVTLSCEQNLNHDAMYWYRQDPGQGLRLIYYSQIVNDFQKGDIAEGYSVSREKKESFPLTVTSAQKNPTAFYLCASSIATRDPNYGYTFGSGTRLTVV.

This clone was observed a single time. The rearrangement uses TRBV15 and TRBJ2-3; TRBD2 is a possible D gene (5 bases). The CDR3 loop spans 16 amino acids. Germline V gene lookup returns CDR1 LNHNV and CDR2 YYDKDF (reference sequence). The V and J ends lost 1 base and 2 bases respectively, with 13 bases between them. The CDR3 region has the DNA TGTGCCACCAGCAGAGGAGGAACAGACTACACAGATACGCAGTATTTT. This codes for CATSRGGTDYTDTQYF.

The chain combines TRBV10-1 with TRBJ2-3; 8 nucleotides match TRBD2. Germline V gene data show CDR1 as WNHNN and CDR2 as SYGVQD (reference sequence). This CDR3 comprises 15 residues. Germline trimming cut 5 bases from V and 4 bases from J; bases unmatched to any gene: 8. The CDR3 DNA is TGCGCCAGCAGTTACACCGCGGGGGGCCCAGATACGCAGTATTTT. Protein sequence: CASSYTAGGPDTQYF.

V is TRBV7-8 and J is TRBJ2-3; D gene unclear. Between the trimmed V and J ends, which lost 5 bases and 2 bases, there was a span of 17 bases. This CDR3 is 16 amino acids long. CDR1 is SGHVS and CDR2 is FQNEAQ in the germline V gene. CDR3 DNA sequence: TGTGCCAGCAGCCCCCACCGTGTCCAGACCACAGATACGCAGTATTTT. Protein product: CASSPHRVQTTDTQYF.

V is TRBV6-5 and J is TRBJ2-3; 12 nucleotides agree with TRBD2. From germline, CDR1 is MNHEY and CDR2 SVGAGI. This CDR3 is 15 amino acids long. Trimming took 7 bases from V and 3 from J; bases not matched to a gene: 5. The CDR3 sequence is CASKRTSGATDTQYF. CDR3 DNA: TGTGCCAGCAAAAGGACTAGCGGGGCTACAGATACGCAGTATTTT.